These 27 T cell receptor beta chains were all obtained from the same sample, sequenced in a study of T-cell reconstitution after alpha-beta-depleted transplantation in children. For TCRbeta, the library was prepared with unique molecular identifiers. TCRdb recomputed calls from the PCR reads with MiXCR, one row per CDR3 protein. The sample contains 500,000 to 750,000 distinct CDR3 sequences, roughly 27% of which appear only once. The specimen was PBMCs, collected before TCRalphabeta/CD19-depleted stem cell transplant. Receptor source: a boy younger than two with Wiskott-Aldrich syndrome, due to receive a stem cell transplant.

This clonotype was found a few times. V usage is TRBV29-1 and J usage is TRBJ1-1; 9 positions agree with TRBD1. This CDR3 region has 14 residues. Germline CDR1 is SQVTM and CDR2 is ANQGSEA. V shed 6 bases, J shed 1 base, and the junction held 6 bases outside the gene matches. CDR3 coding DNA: TGCAGCGTGTCACGGGGACAGGGGAACACTGAAGCTTTCTTT. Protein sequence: CSVSRGQGNTEAFF.

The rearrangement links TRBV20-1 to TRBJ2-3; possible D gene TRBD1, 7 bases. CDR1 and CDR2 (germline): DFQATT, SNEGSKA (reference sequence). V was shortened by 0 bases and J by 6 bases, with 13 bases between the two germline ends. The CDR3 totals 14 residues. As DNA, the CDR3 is TGCAGTGCTAGAGATAGGAGGGGGCGCGATACGCAGTATTTT. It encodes CSARDRRGRDTQYF.

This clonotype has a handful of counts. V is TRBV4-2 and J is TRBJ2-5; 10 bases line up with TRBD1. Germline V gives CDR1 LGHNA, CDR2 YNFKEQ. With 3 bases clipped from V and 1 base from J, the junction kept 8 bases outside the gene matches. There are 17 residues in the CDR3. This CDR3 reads CASSQISGTGVQETQYF. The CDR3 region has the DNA TGTGCCAGCAGCCAGATATCCGGGACAGGGGTCCAAGAGACCCAGTACTTC.

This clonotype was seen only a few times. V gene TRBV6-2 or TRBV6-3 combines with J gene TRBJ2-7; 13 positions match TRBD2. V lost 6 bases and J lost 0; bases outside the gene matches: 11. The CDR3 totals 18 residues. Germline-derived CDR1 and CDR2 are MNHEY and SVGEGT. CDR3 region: CASSTLGLAGPRSYEQYF. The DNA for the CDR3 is TGTGCCAGCAGCACCTTGGGACTAGCGGGACCCCGCTCCTACGAGCAGTACTTC.

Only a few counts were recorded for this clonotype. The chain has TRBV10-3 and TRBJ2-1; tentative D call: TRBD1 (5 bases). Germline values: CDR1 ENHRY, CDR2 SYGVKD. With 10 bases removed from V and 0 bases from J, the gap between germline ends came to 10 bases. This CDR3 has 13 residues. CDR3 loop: CATGHNSYNEQFF. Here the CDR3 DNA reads TGTGCCACCGGACATAACTCCTACAATGAGCAGTTCTTC.

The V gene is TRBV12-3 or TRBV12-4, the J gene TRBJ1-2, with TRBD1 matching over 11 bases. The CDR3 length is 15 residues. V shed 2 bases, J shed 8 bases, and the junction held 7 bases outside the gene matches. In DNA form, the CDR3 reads TGTGCCAGCAGTTTATCCGGGACAGGGGGAGGAGGCTACACCTTC. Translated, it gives CASSLSGTGGGGYTF.

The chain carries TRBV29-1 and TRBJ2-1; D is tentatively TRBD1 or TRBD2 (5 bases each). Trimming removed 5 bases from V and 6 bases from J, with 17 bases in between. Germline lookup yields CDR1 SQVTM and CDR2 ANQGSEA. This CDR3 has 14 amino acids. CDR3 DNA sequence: TGCAGCGTTAAGGGGCTAGTTCGGGGCAATGAGCAGTTCTTC. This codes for CSVKGLVRGNEQFF.

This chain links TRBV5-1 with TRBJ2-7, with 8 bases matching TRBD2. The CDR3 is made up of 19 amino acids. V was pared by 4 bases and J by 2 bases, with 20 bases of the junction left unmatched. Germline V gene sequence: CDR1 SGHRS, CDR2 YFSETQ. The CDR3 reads CASSLLPTLLAGGTYEQYF. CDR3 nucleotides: TGCGCCAGCAGCCTACTACCCACTTTGCTAGCGGGCGGAACCTACGAGCAGTACTTC.

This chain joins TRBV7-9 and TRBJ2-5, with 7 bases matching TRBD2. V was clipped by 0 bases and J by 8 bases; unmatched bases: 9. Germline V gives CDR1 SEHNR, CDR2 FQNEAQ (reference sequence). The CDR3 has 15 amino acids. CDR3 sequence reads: CASSLAAGMDLTQYF. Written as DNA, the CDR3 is TGTGCCAGCAGCTTAGCAGCGGGGATGGATCTCACCCAGTACTTC.

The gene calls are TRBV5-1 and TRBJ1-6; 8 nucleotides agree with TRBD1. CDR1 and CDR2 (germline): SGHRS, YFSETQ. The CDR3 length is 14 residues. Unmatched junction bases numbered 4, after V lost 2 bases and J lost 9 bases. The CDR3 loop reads CASSFGGQASPLHF. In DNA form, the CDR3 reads TGCGCCAGCAGCTTCGGGGGACAGGCTTCACCCCTCCACTTT.

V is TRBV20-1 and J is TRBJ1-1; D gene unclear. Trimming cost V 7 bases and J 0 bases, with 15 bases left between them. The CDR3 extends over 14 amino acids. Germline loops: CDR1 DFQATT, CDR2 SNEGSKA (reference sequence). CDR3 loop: CSGRKGGLNTEAFF. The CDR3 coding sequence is TGCAGTGGCCGGAAAGGCGGCTTGAACACTGAAGCTTTCTTT.

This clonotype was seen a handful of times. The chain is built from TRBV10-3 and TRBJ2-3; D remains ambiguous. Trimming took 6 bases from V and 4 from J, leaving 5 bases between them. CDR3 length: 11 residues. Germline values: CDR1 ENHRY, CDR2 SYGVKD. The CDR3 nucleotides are TGTGCCATCAGCGTGTCAGATACGCAGTATTTT. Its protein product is CAISVSDTQYF.

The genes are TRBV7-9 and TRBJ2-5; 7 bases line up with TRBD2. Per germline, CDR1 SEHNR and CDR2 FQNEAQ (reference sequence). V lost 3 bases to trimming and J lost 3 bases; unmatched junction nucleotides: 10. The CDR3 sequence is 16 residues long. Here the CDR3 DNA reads TGTGCCAGCAGCTTTATGGGAGGGCCTTCCGAAGAGACCCAGTACTTC. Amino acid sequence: CASSFMGGPSEETQYF. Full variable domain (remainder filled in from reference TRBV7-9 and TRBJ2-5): DTGVSQNPRHKITKRGQNVTFRCDPISEHNRLYWYRQTLGQGPEFLTYFQNEAQLEKSRLLSDRFSAERPKGSFSTLEIQRTEQGDSAMYLCASSFMGGPSEETQYFGPGTRLLVL.

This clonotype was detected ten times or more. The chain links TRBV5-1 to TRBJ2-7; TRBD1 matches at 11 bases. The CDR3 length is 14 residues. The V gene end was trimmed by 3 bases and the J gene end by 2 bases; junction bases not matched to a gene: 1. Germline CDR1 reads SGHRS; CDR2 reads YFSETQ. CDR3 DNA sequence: TGCGCCAGCAGCTGGGACAGGGGGGCCTACGAGCAGTACTTC. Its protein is CASSWDRGAYEQYF. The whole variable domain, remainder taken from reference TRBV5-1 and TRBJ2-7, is KAGVTQTPRYLIKTRGQQVTLSCSPISGHRSVSWYQQTPGQGLQFLFEYFSETQRNKGNFPGRFSGRQFSNSRSEMNVSTLELGDSALYLCASSWDRGAYEQYFGPGTRLTVT.

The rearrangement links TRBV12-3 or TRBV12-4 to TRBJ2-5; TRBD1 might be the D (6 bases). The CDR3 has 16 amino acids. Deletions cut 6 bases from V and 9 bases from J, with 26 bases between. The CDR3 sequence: CASRPNREWGLGAQYF. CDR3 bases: TGTGCCAGCAGGCCCAACAGGGAGTGGGGGCTGGGAGCCCAGTACTTC.

CDR3 in DNA: TGCGCCAGCAGCTTGTCTAGCGGGAGACGTCAAGAGACCCAGTACTTC. Amino acids: CASSLSSGRRQETQYF. This chain joins TRBV5-1 and TRBJ2-5; 10 bases fit TRBD2. The J segment lost 2 bases and the V segment lost 1 base, leaving 5 bases of the junction unmatched. This CDR3 region has 16 residues. Germline values: CDR1 SGHRS, CDR2 YFSETQ.

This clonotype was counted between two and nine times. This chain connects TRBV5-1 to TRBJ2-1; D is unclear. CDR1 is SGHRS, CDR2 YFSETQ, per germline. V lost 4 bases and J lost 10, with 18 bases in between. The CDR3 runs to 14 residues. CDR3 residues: CASSTTPVGYEQFF. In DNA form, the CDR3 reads TGCGCCAGCAGCACGACACCGGTAGGTTACGAGCAGTTCTTC.

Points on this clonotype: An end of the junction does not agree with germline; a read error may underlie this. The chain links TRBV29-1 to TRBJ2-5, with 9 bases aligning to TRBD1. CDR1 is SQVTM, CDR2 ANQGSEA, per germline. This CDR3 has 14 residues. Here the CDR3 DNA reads TGCAGCGTTTCGGGGACAGGGCTAAAAGATACCCAGTACTTC. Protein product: CSVSGTGLKDTQYF.

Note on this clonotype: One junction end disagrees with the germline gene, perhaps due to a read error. CDR3: CACSPRGGTSGLSSYEQYF. In nucleotides, the CDR3 is TGTGCCTGCAGCCCAAGGGGGGGGACTAGCGGCCTCAGTTCCTACGAGCAGTACTTC. The V gene is TRBV3-1, the J gene TRBJ2-7; 11 bases match TRBD2. The CDR3 is 19 amino acids. Germline V gene data show CDR1 as LGHDT and CDR2 as YNNKEL (reference sequence).

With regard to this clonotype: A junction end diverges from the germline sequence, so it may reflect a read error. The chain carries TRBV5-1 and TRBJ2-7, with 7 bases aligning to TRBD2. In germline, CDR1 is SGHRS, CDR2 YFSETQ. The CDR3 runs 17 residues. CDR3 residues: CASSYRMSSGTSYEQYF. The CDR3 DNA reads TGCGCCAGCAGCTACCGAATGTCTAGCGGAACATCCTACGAGCAATACTTC.

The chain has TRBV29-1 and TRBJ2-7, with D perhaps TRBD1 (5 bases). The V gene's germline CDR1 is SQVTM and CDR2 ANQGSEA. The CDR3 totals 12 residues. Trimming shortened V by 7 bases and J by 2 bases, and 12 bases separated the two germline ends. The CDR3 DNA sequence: TGCAGCGGTGGACACGCCGCCTACGAGCAGTACTTC. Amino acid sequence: CSGGHAAYEQYF.

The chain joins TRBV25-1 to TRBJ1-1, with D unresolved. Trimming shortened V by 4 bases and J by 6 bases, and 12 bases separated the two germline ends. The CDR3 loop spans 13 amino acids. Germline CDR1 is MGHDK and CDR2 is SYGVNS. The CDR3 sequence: CASSVDGNAEAFF. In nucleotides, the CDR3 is TGTGCCAGCAGTGTGGATGGAAACGCTGAAGCTTTCTTT.

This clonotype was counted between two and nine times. CDR3 amino acids: CATSDRGASYNEQFF. CDR3 in DNA: TGTGCCACCAGTGATCGGGGGGCCTCCTACAATGAGCAGTTCTTC. The rearrangement joins TRBV24-1 to TRBJ2-1, with D possibly TRBD2 on 7 matching bases. Germline-derived CDR1 and CDR2 are KGHDR and SFDVKD. The CDR3 runs 15 residues. V was clipped by 3 bases and J by 0 bases, with 8 bases between them.

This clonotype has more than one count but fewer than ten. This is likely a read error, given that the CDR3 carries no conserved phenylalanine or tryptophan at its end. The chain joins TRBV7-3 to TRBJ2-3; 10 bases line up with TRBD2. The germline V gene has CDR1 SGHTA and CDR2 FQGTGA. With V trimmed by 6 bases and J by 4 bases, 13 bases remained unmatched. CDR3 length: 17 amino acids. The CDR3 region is CASRRPGASGSPDTQYL. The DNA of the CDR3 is TGTGCCAGCAGGAGACCAGGCGCTAGCGGGAGCCCAGATACGCAGTATCTT.

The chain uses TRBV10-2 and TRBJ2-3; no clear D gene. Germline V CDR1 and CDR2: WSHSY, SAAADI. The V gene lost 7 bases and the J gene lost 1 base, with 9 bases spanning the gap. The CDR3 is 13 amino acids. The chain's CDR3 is CASKVSRTDTQYF. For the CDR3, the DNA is TGCGCCAGCAAGGTCTCCCGCACAGATACGCAGTATTTT.

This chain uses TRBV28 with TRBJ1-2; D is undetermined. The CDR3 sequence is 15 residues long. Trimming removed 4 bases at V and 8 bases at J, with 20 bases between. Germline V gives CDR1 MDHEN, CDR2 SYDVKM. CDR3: CASSSIPEQSQGYTF. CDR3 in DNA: TGTGCCAGCAGTTCAATACCGGAACAATCCCAGGGCTACACCTTC.

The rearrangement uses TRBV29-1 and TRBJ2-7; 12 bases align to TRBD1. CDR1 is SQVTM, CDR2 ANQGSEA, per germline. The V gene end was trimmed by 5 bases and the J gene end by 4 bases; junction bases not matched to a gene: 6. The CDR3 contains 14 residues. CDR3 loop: CSVRDRGLEYEQYF. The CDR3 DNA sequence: TGCAGCGTTAGGGACAGGGGGCTTGAGTACGAGCAGTACTTC.